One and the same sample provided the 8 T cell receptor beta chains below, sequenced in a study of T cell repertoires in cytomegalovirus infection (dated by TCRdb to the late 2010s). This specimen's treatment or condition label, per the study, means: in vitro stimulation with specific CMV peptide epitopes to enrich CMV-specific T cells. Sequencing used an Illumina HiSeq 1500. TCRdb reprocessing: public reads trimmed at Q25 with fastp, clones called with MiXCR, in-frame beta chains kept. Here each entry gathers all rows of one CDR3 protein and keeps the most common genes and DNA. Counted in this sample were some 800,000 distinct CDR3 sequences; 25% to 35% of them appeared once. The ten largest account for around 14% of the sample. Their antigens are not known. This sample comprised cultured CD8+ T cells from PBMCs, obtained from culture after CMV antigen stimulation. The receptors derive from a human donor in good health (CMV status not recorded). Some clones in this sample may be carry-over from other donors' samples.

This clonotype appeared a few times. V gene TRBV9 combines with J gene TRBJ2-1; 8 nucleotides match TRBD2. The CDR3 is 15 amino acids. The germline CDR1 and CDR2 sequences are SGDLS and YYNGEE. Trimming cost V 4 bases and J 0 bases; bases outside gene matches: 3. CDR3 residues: CASSRGGDSYNEQFF. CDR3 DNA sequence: TGTGCCAGCAGCCGGGGGGGAGACTCCTACAATGAGCAGTTCTTC.

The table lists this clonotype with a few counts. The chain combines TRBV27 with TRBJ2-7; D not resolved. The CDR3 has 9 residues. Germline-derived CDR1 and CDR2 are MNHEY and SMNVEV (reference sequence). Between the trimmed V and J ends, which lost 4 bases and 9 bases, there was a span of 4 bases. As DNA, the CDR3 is TGTGCCAGCAGTTCGGGGCAGTACGTC. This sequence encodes CASSSGQYV.

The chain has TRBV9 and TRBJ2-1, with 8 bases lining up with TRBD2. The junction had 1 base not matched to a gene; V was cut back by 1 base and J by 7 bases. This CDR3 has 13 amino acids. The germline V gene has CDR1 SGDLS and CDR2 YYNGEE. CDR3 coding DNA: TGTGCCAGCAGCGTATCTAGCGGGAATGAGCAGTTCTTC. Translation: CASSVSSGNEQFF.

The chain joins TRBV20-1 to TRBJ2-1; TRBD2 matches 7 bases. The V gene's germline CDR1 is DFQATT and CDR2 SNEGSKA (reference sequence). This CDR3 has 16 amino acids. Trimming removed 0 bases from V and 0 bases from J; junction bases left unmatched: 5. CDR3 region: CSARDSQRGSYNEQFF. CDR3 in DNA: TGCAGTGCTAGAGATTCACAGCGGGGCTCCTACAATGAGCAGTTCTTC.

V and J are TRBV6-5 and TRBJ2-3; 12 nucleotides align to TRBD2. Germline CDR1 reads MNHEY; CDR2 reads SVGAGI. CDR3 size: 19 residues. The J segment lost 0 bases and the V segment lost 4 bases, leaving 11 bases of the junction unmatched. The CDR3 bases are TGTGCCAGCAGTTCCCTCCTAGCGGGGGGGCACCCTAGCACAGATACGCAGTATTTT. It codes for CASSSLLAGGHPSTDTQYF.

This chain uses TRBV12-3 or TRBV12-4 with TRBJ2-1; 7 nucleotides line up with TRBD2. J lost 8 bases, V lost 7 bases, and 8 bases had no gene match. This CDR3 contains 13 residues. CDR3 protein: CASTGTTFYEQFF. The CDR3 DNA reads TGTGCCAGCACCGGGACTACGTTTTATGAGCAGTTCTTC.

CDR3 nucleotides: TGTGCCAGCAGTTTACAGGTCGCGAACACCGGGGAGCTGTTTTTT. Residues: CASSLQVANTGELFF. V and J are TRBV27 and TRBJ2-2; D unclear. This CDR3 region has 15 residues. CDR1 and CDR2 from the germline V gene are MNHEY and SMNVEV (reference sequence). Between the trimmed V and J ends, which lost 2 bases and 0 bases, there was a span of 7 bases.

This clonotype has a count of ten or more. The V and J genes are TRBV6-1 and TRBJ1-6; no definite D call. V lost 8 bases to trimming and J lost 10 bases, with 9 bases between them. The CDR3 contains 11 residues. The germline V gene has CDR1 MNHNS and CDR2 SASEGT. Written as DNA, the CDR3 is TGTGCCAGCGGCCCCGGGTCACCCCTCCACTTT. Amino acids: CASGPGSPLHF.